This T cell receptor (beta chain) was documented in a study of blood T cell repertoires in COVID-19. CDR3 size: 14 residues. The V and J ends lost 4 bases and 1 base, in that order; junction bases with no gene match: 2. CDR1 KGHSH and CDR2 LQKENI come from the germline V gene. Followed over time, Seattle patients had been enrolled while infection was active. Assay used: immunoSEQ multiplex PCR; TCRdb lists only in-frame clones, some missing. The sample has fewer than 150,000 clones; roughly 90% are singletons. This clonotype was obtained from a woman aged 60-70 years with COVID-19, enrolled during active disease. Specimen: peripheral blood. The chain joins TRBV18 to TRBJ1-1, with 8 nucleotides matching TRBD1. Here the CDR3 reads CASSQQGENTEAFF. CDR3 DNA sequence: TGTGCCAGCTCACAACAGGGGGAGAACACTGAAGCTTTCTTT.